This T cell receptor beta chain was profiled in a study of cytomegalovirus exposure and HLA in healthy donors. Study-wide points: CMV serostatus stood as the only immune exposure information on hand. 87-base-pair reads could not separate some V segments, including TRBV6-2 and TRBV6-3. In a later analysis, 15,000 to 20,000 TCR beta sequences were associated with HLA alleles at 0.05 false discovery rate.

Germline V gene lookup returns CDR1 LNHDA and CDR2 SQIVND (reference sequence). V was clipped by 3 bases and J by 0 bases; unmatched bases: 7. CDR3 length equals 16 residues. Turning to this clone: What it recognizes is unknown.

PCR involved 60 Vbeta and 13 Jbeta primers. Assay: immunoSEQ multiplex PCR; the TCRdb copy retains only in-frame clones and omits some. In the table there are around 69,000 clones, about 67% of which are singletons. The sequencing sample was made of PBMCs. This receptor was taken from a man aged 40-49 years in good health and CMV-seropositive. The chain recombines TRBV19 with TRBJ1-1; TRBD1 agrees at 7 bases. The CDR3 nucleotides read TGTGCCAGTAGTATTCCTTGGACAGGTATGAACACTGAAGCTTTCTTT. Translating it yields CASSIPWTGMNTEAFF.